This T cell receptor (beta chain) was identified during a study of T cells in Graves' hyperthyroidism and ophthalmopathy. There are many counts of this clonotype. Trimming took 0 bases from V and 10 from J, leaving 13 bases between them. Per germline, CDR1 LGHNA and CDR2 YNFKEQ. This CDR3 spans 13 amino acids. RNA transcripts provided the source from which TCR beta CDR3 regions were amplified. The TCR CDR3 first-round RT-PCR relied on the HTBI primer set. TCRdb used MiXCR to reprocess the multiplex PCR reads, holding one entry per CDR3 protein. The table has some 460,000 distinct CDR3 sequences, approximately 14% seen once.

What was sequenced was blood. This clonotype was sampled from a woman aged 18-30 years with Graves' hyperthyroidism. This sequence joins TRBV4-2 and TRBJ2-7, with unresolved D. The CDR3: CASSQEGPRDQYF. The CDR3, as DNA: TGTGCCAGCAGCCAAGAGGGCCCTAGGGATCAGTACTTC.